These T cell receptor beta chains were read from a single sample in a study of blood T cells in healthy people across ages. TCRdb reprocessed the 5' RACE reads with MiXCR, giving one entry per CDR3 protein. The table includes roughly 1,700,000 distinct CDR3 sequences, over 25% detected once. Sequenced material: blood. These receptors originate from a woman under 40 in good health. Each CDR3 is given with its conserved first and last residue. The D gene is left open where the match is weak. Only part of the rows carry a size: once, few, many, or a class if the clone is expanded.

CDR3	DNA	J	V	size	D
CASSFGTSGGRETQYF	TGCGCCAGCAGCTTTGGCACTAGCGGGGGTAGAGAGACCCAGTACTTC	TRBJ2-5	TRBV5-1	few	TRBD2
CSARLGDHNYGYTF	TGCAGTGCCCGACTGGGAGATCATAACTATGGCTACACCTTC	TRBJ1-2	TRBV20-1	few	.
CASRSRDPRYEQYF	TGTGCCAGCCGATCCCGGGACCCTCGGTACGAGCAGTACTTC	TRBJ2-7	TRBV6-2/TRBV6-3	.	.
CSARQGLAHSYNEQYF	TGCAGTGCTAGGCAGGGACTAGCGCACTCCTACAATGAGCAGTACTTC	TRBJ2-7	TRBV20-1	.	TRBD2
CASPEGRGTGLGKTQYF	TGTGCCAGTCCTGAAGGGAGGGGGACAGGACTTGGGAAGACCCAGTACTTC	TRBJ2-5	TRBV6-1	few	.
CASSRGSGGVGETQYF	TGCGCCAGCAGCAGAGGGAGCGGGGGGGTAGGAGAGACCCAGTACTTC	TRBJ2-5	TRBV5-1	few	TRBD2
CASSRLVDEQYF	TGTGCCAGCAGTAGACTAGTTGACGAGCAGTACTTC	TRBJ2-7	TRBV6-6	.	.
CASSSLLRGQYNSPLHF	TGTGCCAGCAGTTCGCTACTACGGGGACAGTATAATTCACCCCTCCACTTT	TRBJ1-6	TRBV12-3/TRBV12-4	.	TRBD1
CASSLPASEQYF	TGTGCCAGCAGCCTCCCCGCGAGCGAGCAGTACTTC	TRBJ2-7	TRBV3-1	.	.
CASRDSPSYEQFF	TGTGCCAGCAGGGACTCGCCCTCCTACGAGCAGTTCTTC	TRBJ2-1	TRBV7-9	.	.
CASSPLGLAESTDTQYF	TGCGCCAGCAGCCCCCTCGGGCTAGCGGAGAGCACAGATACGCAGTATTTT	TRBJ2-3	TRBV5-1	few	TRBD2
CSAASGQDPVNEQFF	TGCAGTGCTGCCTCAGGACAGGACCCCGTCAATGAGCAGTTCTTC	TRBJ2-1	TRBV20-1	few	TRBD1
CASSLTDYEQYF	TGCGCCAGCAGCCTAACCGACTACGAGCAGTACTTC	TRBJ2-7	TRBV5-1	many	.